This note documents a single TCR beta chain sequence. This sample stems from a study of blood T cell repertoires in COVID-19. J lost 0 bases, V lost 2 bases, and 14 bases had no gene match. The germline V gene has CDR1 SGDLS and CDR2 YYNGEE. There are 19 residues in the CDR3. Sequencing was performed with immunoSEQ multiplex PCR; in TCRdb, only in-frame clones are kept and a portion is missing. The sample carries over 150,000 clones, about three quarters recorded once. This TCR was recovered from a man aged 55 to 70 with acute or convalescent COVID-19. Sequencing was done on a sample of peripheral blood. The chain carries TRBV9 and TRBJ2-1, with 7 bases lining up with TRBD2. Written as DNA, the CDR3 is TGTGCCAGCAGCGTGGACTGGGGGGGAGGGCGGAGCTCCTACAATGAGCAGTTCTTC. It codes for CASSVDWGGGRSSYNEQFF.